This T cell receptor beta chain was identified during a study of CD8+ T cells in alopecia areata. Isolated RNA was reverse transcribed into cDNA used as the sequencing template. Assay: immunoSEQ multiplex PCR; the TCRdb copy retains only in-frame clones and omits some. This sample has approximately 40,000 clones, with approximately 54% found just once. It was for five patients that CD4+ cells were sorted into CD25+CD127- cells. Alopecia areata patients gave lesional scalp punch biopsies and peripheral blood samples. This CDR3 spans 13 amino acids. The germline V and J ends were trimmed by 3 bases and 4 bases, with 9 bases remaining between them. Germline CDR1 and CDR2: LGHNA and YSLEER.

This clonotype was obtained from a human donor with alopecia areata. This chain uses TRBV4-3 with TRBJ1-2; D gene uncertain. Sequenced: CD4+ Tregs sorted from blood. The CDR3 reads CASSQSWSYGYTF. The CDR3 DNA reads as TGCGCCAGCAGCCAGTCCTGGAGCTATGGCTACACCTTC.